These T cell receptor beta chains were read from a single sample in a study of blood T cell repertoires in COVID-19. Generated by immunoSEQ multiplex PCR, the TCRdb table keeps only in-frame clones and is missing some. Among 88,000 or so clones listed, less than 90% were seen once. Sequencing was carried out using peripheral blood. The receptors were sampled from a man in his sixties with acute or convalescent COVID-19. The CDR3 runs from the conserved cysteine through the conserved F or W. A D gene is named only where the DNA matches it firmly. Size values are once, few and many counts, or a class for expanded clones, and some rows have none.

j_gene: TRBJ2-3; abundance: .; v_gene: TRBV24-1; d_gene: TRBD1; CDR3nt: TGTGCCACCAGTGAAGGACAGGGCTTCACAGATACGCAGTATTTT; CDR3aa: CATSEGQGFTDTQYF
j_gene: TRBJ2-7; abundance: .; v_gene: TRBV5-1; d_gene: .; CDR3nt: TGCGCCAGCAGCTTGTCGCCAGGGTACGAGCAGTACTTC; CDR3aa: CASSLSPGYEQYF
j_gene: TRBJ2-3; abundance: .; v_gene: TRBV7-2; d_gene: TRBD2; CDR3nt: TGTGCCAGCAGCTTAGCTGGACTAGCGGGAGGCACAGATACGCAGTATTTT; CDR3aa: CASSLAGLAGGTDTQYF
j_gene: TRBJ2-3; abundance: .; v_gene: TRBV5-1; d_gene: .; CDR3nt: TGCGCCAGCAGCTTGGACAGGGCAAGAACAGATACGCAGTATTTT; CDR3aa: CASSLDRARTDTQYF
j_gene: TRBJ1-1; abundance: few; v_gene: TRBV15; d_gene: TRBD1; CDR3nt: TGTGCCACCCGGACAGGGGGTCACCGGGAAGCTTTCTTT; CDR3aa: CATRTGGHREAFF
j_gene: TRBJ2-1; abundance: once; v_gene: TRBV7-7; d_gene: TRBD2; CDR3nt: TGTGCCAGCAGTCCGGGACTACCTACCCAGGGTGTAATGAATGAGCAGTTCTTC; CDR3aa: CASSPGLPTQGVMNEQFF
j_gene: TRBJ1-1; abundance: .; v_gene: TRBV27; d_gene: .; CDR3nt: TGTGCCAGCAGTTTATCAGCAGGGATACCGAACACTGAAGCTTTCTTT; CDR3aa: CASSLSAGIPNTEAFF
j_gene: TRBJ2-3; abundance: .; v_gene: TRBV2; d_gene: TRBD1; CDR3nt: TGTGCCGGGACAGGGGAGTTACGCGAAGTCCGAGGTCATAGCACAGATACGCAGTATTTT; CDR3aa: CAGTGELREVRGHSTDTQYF
j_gene: TRBJ1-2; abundance: .; v_gene: TRBV5-1; d_gene: TRBD1; CDR3nt: TGCGCCAGCAGCCCGAACAGGGGTGGCTATGGCTACACCTTC; CDR3aa: CASSPNRGGYGYTF
j_gene: TRBJ2-1; abundance: .; v_gene: TRBV11-2; d_gene: .; CDR3nt: TGTGCCAGCAGCCGTAGTTCCGACACCTACAATGAGCAGTTCTTC; CDR3aa: CASSRSSDTYNEQFF
j_gene: TRBJ2-3; abundance: .; v_gene: TRBV4-2; d_gene: TRBD2; CDR3nt: TGTGCCAGCAGCCAACTAGCGGGGGGGCTTGGGACAGATACGCAGTATTTT; CDR3aa: CASSQLAGGLGTDTQYF
j_gene: TRBJ1-1; abundance: .; v_gene: TRBV9; d_gene: .; CDR3nt: TGTGCCAGCAGCCAATCGGGGGGGCCCACTGAAGCTTTCTTT; CDR3aa: CASSQSGGPTEAFF
j_gene: TRBJ2-1; abundance: .; v_gene: TRBV14; d_gene: .; CDR3nt: TGTGCCAGCAGCCCCCGTGAGGAGAGGACCTACAATGAGCAGTTCTTC; CDR3aa: CASSPREERTYNEQFF
j_gene: TRBJ2-2; abundance: .; v_gene: TRBV7-2; d_gene: TRBD2; CDR3nt: TGTGCCAGCACCCTAGCGGGGGGGCCGAACACCGGGGAGCTGTTTTTT; CDR3aa: CASTLAGGPNTGELFF
j_gene: TRBJ1-5; abundance: .; v_gene: TRBV6-5; d_gene: .; CDR3nt: TGTGCCAGCAGCTTAGAAAGGGGGTCTAATCAGCCCCAGCATTTT; CDR3aa: CASSLERGSNQPQHF
j_gene: TRBJ1-6; abundance: once; v_gene: TRBV30; d_gene: .; CDR3nt: TGTGCCTGGAGTCCCGGGTCCTATAATTCACCCCTCCACTTT; CDR3aa: CAWSPGSYNSPLHF
j_gene: TRBJ2-7; abundance: .; v_gene: TRBV3-1/TRBV3-2; d_gene: TRBD2; CDR3nt: TGTGCCAGCAGTCTAGCGGGGACCTACGAGCAGTACTTC; CDR3aa: CASSLAGTYEQYF
j_gene: TRBJ2-2; abundance: .; v_gene: TRBV5-3; d_gene: TRBD1; CDR3nt: TGTGCCAGAAGCCGCGCTGATCTAAACCAGACAGGGGGCGTAATAGCCGGGGAGCTGTTTTTT; CDR3aa: CARSRADLNQTGGVIAGELFF
j_gene: TRBJ2-1; abundance: .; v_gene: TRBV20-1; d_gene: .; CDR3nt: TGCAGTGCTAGTGGGGCGGAGCAGTTCTTC; CDR3aa: CSASGAEQFF
j_gene: TRBJ1-6; abundance: .; v_gene: TRBV5-6; d_gene: .; CDR3nt: TGTGCCAGCAGCTTATTAGTTACAGCCAATTTAAATTCACCCCTCCACTTT; CDR3aa: CASSLLVTANLNSPLHF